This T cell receptor beta chain was documented in a study of cytomegalovirus exposure and HLA in healthy donors. The ends were cut back, 3 bases at V and 2 bases at J, with 7 bases in the middle. From germline, CDR1 is SGHVS and CDR2 FQNEAQ. The CDR3 length is 14 residues. The PCR employed 60 Vbeta primers together with 13 Jbeta primers. The data were produced by immunoSEQ multiplex PCR, yet TCRdb's version contains in-frame clones alone and is incomplete. The sample consists of 170,000 or so clones, about 80% of them appearing once. As for this clone: Its target is not known.

General study points: In a later analysis, compared with equally common non-associated chains, HLA-associated beta chains were more expanded. TCR association rates varied by HLA locus in a later analysis, with DRB1 highest and HLA-C lowest. Based on reports, TCR beta sequences accurately predicted HLA-A and HLA-B alleles for most subjects. Near-uniform donor sequencing depth was presumed by presence/absence analyses.

The genes are TRBV7-8 and TRBJ2-2; D remains ambiguous. The receptor was isolated from a woman between 50 and 59 years old in good health and CMV-seronegative. The source material was PBMCs. The DNA for the CDR3 is TGTGCCAGCAGCTTCGGTTATAACACCGGGGAGCTGTTTTTT. It is translated as CASSFGYNTGELFF.